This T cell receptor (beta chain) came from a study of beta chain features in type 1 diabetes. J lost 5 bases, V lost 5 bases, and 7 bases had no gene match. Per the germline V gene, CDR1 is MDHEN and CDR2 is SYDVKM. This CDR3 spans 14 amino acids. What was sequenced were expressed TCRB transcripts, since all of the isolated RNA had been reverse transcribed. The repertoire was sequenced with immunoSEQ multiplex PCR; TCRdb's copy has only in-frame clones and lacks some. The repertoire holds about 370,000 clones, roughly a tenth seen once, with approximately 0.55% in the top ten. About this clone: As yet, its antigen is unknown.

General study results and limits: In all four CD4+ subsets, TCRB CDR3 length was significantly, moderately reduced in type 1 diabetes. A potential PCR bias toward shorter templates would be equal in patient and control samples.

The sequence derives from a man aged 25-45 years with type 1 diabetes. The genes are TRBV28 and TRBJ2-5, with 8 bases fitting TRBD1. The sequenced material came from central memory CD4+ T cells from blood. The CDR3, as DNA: TGTGCCAGCAGTATCCCAGGGGGCGCGGAGACCCAGTACTTC. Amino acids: CASSIPGGAETQYF.